This T cell receptor beta chain originates from a study of cytomegalovirus exposure and HLA in healthy donors. From germline, CDR1 is MNHEY and CDR2 SVGAGI. V lost 2 bases, J lost 4 bases, and 8 bases lay in between. The CDR3 covers 13 residues. PCR was performed using 60 Vbeta and 13 Jbeta primers. TCRdb's copy holds only in-frame clones and misses some; the assay was immunoSEQ multiplex PCR. Listed are around 51,000 clones; about 25% falls within the top ten. The chain recombines TRBV6-5 with TRBJ1-2; D remains ambiguous. The sequenced material came from PBMCs. The sequence came from a man aged 35-49 years in good health and CMV-seropositive. The CDR3, as DNA: TGTGCCAGCAGTTACCGGGAGTTCTATGGCTACACCTTC. It codes for CASSYREFYGYTF.